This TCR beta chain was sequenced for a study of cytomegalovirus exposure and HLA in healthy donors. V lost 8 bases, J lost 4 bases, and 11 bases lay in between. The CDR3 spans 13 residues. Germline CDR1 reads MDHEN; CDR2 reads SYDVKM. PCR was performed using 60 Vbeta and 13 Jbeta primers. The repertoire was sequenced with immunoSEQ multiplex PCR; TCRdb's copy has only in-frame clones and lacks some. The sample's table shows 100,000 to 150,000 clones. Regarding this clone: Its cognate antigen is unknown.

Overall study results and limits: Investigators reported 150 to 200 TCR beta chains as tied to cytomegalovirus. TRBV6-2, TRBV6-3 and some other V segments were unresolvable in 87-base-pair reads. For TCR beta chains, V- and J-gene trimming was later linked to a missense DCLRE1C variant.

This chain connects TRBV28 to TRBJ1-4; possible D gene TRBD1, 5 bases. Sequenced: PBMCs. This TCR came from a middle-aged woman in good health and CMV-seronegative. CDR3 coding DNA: TGTGCCAGCTTTGGGGGGTATAATGAAAAACTGTTTTTT. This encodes CASFGGYNEKLFF.